This T cell receptor (beta chain) was retrieved from a study of breast tumors, draining lymph nodes, adjacent tissues. Each CDR3 protein gets one entry after TCRdb re-called the multiplex PCR reads with MiXCR. The sample yields 50,000 to 65,000 distinct CDR3 sequences, roughly 40% seen once. This clonotype was counted at least ten times. The sample consisted of breast tumor tissue. The sequence was collected from a female donor with breast cancer. Some clones in this sample may be carry-over from other donors' samples.

CDR3 in DNA: TGCAGTGCTAGCAGACAGGGGTTCTACGAGCAGTACTTC. Translating it yields CSASRQGFYEQYF. This sequence joins TRBV20-1 and TRBJ2-7; 8 positions match TRBD1. This CDR3 is 13 amino acids long. The V segment lost 3 bases and the J segment 3 bases; nucleotides outside the gene matches: 4. The germline gives CDR1 DFQATT, CDR2 SNEGSKA (reference sequence).